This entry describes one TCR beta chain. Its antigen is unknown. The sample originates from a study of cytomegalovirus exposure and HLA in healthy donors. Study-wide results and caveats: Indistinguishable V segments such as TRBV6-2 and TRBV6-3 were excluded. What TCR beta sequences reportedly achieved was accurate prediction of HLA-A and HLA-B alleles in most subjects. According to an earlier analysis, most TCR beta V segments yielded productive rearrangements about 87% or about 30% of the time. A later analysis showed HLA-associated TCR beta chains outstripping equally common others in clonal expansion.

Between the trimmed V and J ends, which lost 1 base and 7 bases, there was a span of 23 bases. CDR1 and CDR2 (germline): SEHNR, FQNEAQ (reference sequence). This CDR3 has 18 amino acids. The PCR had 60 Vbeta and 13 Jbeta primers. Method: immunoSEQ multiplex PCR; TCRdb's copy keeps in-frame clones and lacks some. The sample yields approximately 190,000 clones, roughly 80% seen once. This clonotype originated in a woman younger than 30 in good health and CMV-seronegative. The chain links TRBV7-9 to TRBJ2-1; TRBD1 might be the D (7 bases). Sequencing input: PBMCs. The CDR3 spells CASSLGVRVRGDENEQFF. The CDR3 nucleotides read TGTGCCAGCAGCTTAGGGGTAAGGGTCAGGGGGGATGAGAATGAGCAGTTCTTC.